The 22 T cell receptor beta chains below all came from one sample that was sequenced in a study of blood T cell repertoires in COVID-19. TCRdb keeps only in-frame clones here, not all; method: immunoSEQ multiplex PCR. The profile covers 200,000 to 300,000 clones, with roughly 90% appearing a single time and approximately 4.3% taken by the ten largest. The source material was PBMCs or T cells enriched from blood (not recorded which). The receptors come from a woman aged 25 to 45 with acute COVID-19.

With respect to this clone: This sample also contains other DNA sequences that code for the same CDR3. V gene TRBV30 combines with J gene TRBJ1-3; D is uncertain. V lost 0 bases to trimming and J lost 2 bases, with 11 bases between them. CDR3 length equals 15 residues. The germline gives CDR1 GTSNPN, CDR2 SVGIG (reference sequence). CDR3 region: CAWSVPGGAGNTIYF. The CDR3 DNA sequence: TGTGCCTGGAGTGTACCTGGCGGGGCTGGAAACACCATATATTTT.

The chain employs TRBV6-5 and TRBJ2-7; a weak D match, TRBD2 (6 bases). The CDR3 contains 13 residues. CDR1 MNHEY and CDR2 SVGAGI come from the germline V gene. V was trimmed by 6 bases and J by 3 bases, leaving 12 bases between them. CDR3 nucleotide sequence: TGTGCCAGCAGCCGGGACTGGCGCTACGAGCAGTACTTC. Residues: CASSRDWRYEQYF.

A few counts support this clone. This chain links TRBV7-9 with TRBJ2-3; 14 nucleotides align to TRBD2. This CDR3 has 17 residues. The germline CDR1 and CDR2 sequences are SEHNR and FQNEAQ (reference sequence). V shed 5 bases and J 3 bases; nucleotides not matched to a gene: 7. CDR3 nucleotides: TGTGCCAGCAGCCCAGGGACTAGCGGGGGTGGTACAGATACGCAGTATTTT. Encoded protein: CASSPGTSGGGTDTQYF. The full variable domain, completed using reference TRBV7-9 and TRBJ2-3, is DTGVSQNPRHKITKRGQNVTFRCDPISEHNRLYWYRQTLGQGPEFLTYFQNEAQLEKSRLLSDRFSAERPKGSFSTLEIQRTEQGDSAMYLCASSPGTSGGGTDTQYFGPGTRLTVL.

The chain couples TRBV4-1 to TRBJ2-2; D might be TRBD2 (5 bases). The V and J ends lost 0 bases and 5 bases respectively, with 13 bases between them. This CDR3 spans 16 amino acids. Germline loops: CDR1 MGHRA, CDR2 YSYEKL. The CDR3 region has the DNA TGCGCCAGCAGCCAAGAGTACGGGATTGGGACCGGGGAGCTGTTTTTT. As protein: CASSQEYGIGTGELFF.

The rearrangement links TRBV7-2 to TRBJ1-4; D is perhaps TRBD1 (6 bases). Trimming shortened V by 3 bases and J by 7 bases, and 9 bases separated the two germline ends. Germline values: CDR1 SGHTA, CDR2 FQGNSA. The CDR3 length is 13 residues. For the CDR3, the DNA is TGTGCCAGCAGCTTGAGGGGGACTGAAAAACTGTTTTTT. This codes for CASSLRGTEKLFF.

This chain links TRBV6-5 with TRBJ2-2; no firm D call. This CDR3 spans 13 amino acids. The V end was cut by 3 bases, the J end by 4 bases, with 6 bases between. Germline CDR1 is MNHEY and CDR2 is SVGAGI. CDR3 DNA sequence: TGTGCCAGCAGTTATATTTCCACCGGGGAGCTGTTTTTT. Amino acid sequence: CASSYISTGELFF.

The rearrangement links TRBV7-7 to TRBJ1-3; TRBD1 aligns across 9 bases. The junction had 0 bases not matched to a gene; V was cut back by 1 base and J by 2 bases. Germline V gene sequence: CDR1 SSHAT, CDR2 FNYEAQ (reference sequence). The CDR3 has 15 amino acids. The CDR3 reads CASSLDRGPGNTIYF. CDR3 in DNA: TGTGCCAGCAGCTTAGACAGGGGGCCTGGAAACACCATATATTTT.

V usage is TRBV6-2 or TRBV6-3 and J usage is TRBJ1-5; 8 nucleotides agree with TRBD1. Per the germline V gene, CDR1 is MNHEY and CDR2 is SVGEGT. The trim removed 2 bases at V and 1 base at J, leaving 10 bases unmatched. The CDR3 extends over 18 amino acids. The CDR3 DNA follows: TGTGCCAGCAGTTACCAGACAGGGGTTGGGGTGAGCAATCAGCCCCAGCATTTT. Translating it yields CASSYQTGVGVSNQPQHF.

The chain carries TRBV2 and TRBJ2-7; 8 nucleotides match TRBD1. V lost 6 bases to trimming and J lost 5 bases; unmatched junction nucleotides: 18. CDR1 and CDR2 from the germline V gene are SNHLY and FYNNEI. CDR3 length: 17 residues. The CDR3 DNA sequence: TGTGCCAGCAGATCAGCCACAGCAGGGGGCGCCGGTGACGAGCAGTACTTC. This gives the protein CASRSATAGGAGDEQYF. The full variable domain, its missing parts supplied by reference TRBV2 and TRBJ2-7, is EPEVTQTPSHQVTQMGQEVILRCVPISNHLYFYWYRQILGQKVEFLVSFYNNEISEKSEIFDDQFSVERPDGSNFTLKIRSTKLEDSAMYFCASRSATAGGAGDEQYFGPGTRLTVT.

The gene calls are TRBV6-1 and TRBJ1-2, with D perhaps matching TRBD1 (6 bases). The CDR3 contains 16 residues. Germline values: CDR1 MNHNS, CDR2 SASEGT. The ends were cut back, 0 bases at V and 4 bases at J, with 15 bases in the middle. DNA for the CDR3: TGTGCCAGCAGTGAAGCGAAACAGGGAAAAATCTATGGCTACACCTTC. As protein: CASSEAKQGKIYGYTF.

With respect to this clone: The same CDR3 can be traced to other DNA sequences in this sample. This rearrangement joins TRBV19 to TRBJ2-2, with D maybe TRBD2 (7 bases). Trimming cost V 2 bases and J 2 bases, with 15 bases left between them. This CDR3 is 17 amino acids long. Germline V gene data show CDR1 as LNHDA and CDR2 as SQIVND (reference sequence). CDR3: CASSIHLAGANTGELFF. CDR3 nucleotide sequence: TGTGCCAGTAGTATACATTTGGCGGGGGCAAACACCGGGGAGCTGTTTTTT.

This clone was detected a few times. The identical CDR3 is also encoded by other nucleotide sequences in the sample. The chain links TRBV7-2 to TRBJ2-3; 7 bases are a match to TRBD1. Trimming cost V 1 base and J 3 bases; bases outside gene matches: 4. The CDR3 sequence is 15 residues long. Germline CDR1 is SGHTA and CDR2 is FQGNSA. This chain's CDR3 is CASSLDRGLTDTQYF. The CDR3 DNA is TGTGCCAGCAGCTTAGACAGGGGTTTGACAGATACGCAGTATTTT.

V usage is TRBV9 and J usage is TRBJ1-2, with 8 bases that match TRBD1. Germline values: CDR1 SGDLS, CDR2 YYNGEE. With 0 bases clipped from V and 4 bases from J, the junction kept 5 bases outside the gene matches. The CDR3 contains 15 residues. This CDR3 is CASSVVPGQGYGYTF. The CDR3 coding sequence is TGTGCCAGCAGCGTAGTCCCCGGACAGGGCTATGGCTACACCTTC.

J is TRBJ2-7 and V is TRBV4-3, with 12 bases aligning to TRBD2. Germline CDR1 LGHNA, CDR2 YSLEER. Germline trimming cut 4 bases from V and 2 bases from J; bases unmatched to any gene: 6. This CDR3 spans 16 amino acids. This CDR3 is CASSPSLAGGTYEQYF. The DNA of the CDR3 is TGCGCCAGCAGCCCATCCCTAGCGGGGGGGACCTACGAGCAGTACTTC.

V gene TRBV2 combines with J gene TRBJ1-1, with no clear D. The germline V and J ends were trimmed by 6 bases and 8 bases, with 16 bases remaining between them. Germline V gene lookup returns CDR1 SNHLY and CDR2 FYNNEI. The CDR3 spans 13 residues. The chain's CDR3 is CASSPPTTPEAFF. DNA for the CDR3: TGTGCCAGCAGCCCACCTACGACACCCGAAGCTTTCTTT.

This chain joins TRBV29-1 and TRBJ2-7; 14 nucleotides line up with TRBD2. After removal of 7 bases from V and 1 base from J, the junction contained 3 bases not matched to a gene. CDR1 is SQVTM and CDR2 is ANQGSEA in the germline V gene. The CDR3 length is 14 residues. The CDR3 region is CSARLAGGSYEQYF. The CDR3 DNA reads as TGCAGCGCCCGACTAGCGGGGGGGTCCTACGAGCAGTACTTC.

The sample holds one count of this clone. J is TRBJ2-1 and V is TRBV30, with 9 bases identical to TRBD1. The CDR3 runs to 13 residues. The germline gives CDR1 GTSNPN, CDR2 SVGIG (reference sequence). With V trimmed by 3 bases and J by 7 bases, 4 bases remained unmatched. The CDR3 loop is CAWSLGQGNEQFF. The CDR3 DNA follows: TGTGCCTGGAGCCTGGGACAGGGTAATGAGCAGTTCTTC.

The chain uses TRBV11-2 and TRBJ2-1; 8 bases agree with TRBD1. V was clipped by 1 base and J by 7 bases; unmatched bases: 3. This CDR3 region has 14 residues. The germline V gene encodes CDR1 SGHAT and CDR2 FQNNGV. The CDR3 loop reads CASSLGQGKNEQFF. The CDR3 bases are TGTGCCAGCAGCTTAGGACAGGGGAAGAATGAGCAGTTCTTC.

The CDR3 DNA reads as TGTGCCAGCAGTTCCCGGACAGGGAAACTGGGAGATGAGCAGTTCTTC. Encoded protein: CASSSRTGKLGDEQFF. J is TRBJ2-1 and V is TRBV28, with 8 bases that match TRBD1. The CDR3 loop spans 16 amino acids. V shed 4 bases, J shed 8 bases, and the junction held 13 bases outside the gene matches. Looked up from germline, CDR1 is MDHEN and CDR2 is SYDVKM. Drawing the rest from reference TRBV28 and TRBJ2-1, the complete variable domain is DVKVTQSSRYLVKRTGEKVFLECVQDMDHENMFWYRQDPGLGLRLIYFSYDVKMKEKGDIPEGYSVSREKKERFSLILESASTNQTSMYLCASSSRTGKLGDEQFFGPGTRLTVL.

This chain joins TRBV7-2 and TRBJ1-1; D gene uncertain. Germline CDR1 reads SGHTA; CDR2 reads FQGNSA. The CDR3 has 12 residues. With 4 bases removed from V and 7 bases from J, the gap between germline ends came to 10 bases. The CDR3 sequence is CASSSQMNEAFF. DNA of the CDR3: TGTGCCAGCAGCTCACAGATGAATGAAGCTTTCTTT.

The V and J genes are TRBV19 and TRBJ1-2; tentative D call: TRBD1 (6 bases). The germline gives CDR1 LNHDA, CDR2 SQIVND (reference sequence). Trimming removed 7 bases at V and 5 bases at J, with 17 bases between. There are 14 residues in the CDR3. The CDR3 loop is CASTGPRGQYGYTF. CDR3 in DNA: TGTGCCAGTACAGGACCCAGGGGCCAGTATGGCTACACCTTC.

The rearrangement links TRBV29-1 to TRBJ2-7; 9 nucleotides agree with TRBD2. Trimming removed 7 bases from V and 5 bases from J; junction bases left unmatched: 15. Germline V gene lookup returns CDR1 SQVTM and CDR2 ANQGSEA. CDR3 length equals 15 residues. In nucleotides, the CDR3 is TGCAGCGCCGACCTCTGGGGCGGGGGGGCAAACGAGCAGTACTTC. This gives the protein CSADLWGGGANEQYF.